The present entry profiles one T cell receptor (beta chain) with its context. The antigen is not known. Each TRB cDNA library was prepared by 5' RACE (with UMI labels). TCRdb re-called the 5' RACE reads; every CDR3 protein appears as one record, without DNA. The sample table sets out 70,000 to 100,000 distinct CDR3 sequences. The entry originates in a study of CXCR3-negative and CXCR3-positive naive CD8 T cells. The CDR3 is 16 residues long. CDR1 is SGDLS, CDR2 YYNGEE, per germline. Whole-study results and caveats: A higher hydrophobicity marked the TRB CDR3s of CXCR3-positive naive cells versus CXCR3-negative naive cells.

The source of this sequence is a human donor in good health. Some clones in this sample may be carry-over from other donors' samples. The specimen was naive CXCR3- CD8+ T cells from blood. Subset given: CD45RO-CCR7+CD27+CD95- naive CD8+ T cells lacking CXCR3 (TNR3-). The gene calls are TRBV9 and TRBJ1-2; TCRdb's D gene call, TRBD1, goes unchecked for lack of DNA. CDR3 sequence reads: CASSPPPTGSDYGYTF. Based on the CDR3 plus reference TRBV9 and TRBJ1-2, the full variable domain is DSGVTQTPKHLITATGQRVTLRCSPRSGDLSVYWYQQSLDQGLQFLIQYYNGEERAKGNILERFSAQQFPDLHSELNLSSLELGDSALYFCASSPPPTGSDYGYTFGSGTRLTVV.